The present T cell receptor beta chain was sequenced within a study of T cell responses to AZD1222 COVID-19 vaccine. Study details: Pooled samples include second doses given at about 4 or 12 weeks. Overall study results and limits: A rise in Spike-specific TCR breadth and depth followed two AZD1222 doses. Regions left unmutated in variants are reportedly the target of nearly half of spike-specific TCRs.

As regards this clone: Its antigen remains unknown.

Profiled with immunoSEQ multiplex PCR; TCRdb holds only in-frame clones, not every one. The sample has approximately 90,000 clones, 91% seen once; the top ten hold more than 6.5%. The CDR3 contains 15 residues. Trimming took off 6 bases at V and 1 base at J, with 13 bases between the two ends. Germline CDR1 and CDR2: SGHRS and YFSETQ. The source is an adult in good health. Sequenced here: peripheral blood, sampled on day 0 of AZD1222 vaccination. J is TRBJ2-2 and V is TRBV5-1; TRBD1 is a possible D gene (5 bases). The CDR3 region has the DNA TGCGCCAGCATGAATAGGGGCCTGAACACCGGGGAGCTGTTTTTT. Its protein is CASMNRGLNTGELFF.